The next 14 T cell receptor beta chains were all read from a single sample in a study of cytomegalovirus exposure and HLA in healthy donors. Amplification used 60 Vbeta primers and 13 Jbeta primers. Sequenced by immunoSEQ multiplex PCR; TCRdb stores in-frame clones only, minus some. The data show over 150,000 clones, roughly 77% seen once. The sample taken for sequencing was PBMCs. These receptor sequences come from a male donor in good health and CMV-seronegative.

V usage is TRBV5-1 and J usage is TRBJ2-1, with TRBD2 matching 9 bases. This CDR3 comprises 16 residues. J lost 8 bases, V lost 5 bases, and 14 bases had no gene match. Germline V CDR1 and CDR2: SGHRS, YFSETQ. The CDR3 sequence: CASSYSGTSRSDEQFF. CDR3 DNA sequence: TGCGCCAGCAGTTACTCCGGGACTAGCCGATCAGATGAGCAGTTCTTC.

This clone was counted once. The genes are TRBV7-8 and TRBJ1-1; D perhaps matches TRBD1 (6 bases). Germline values: CDR1 SGHVS, CDR2 FQNEAQ. The V end was cut by 1 base, the J end by 0 bases, with 15 bases between. This CDR3 comprises 17 residues. The CDR3 protein is CASSLVQGQGMNTEAFF. DNA of the CDR3: TGTGCCAGCAGCTTAGTTCAGGGGCAGGGGATGAACACTGAAGCTTTCTTT.

The chain has TRBV7-8 and TRBJ1-2; tentatively, D is TRBD1 (6 bases). The germline V gene has CDR1 SGHVS and CDR2 FQNEAQ. With 1 base removed from V and 8 bases from J, the gap between germline ends came to 14 bases. The CDR3 totals 14 residues. The CDR3 nucleotides are TGTGCCAGCAGCTTAGATTACAGGGAGGGAGGCTACACCTTC. Protein product: CASSLDYREGGYTF. Full variable domain (remainder filled in from reference TRBV7-8 and TRBJ1-2): GAGVSQSPRYKVAKRGQDVALRCDPISGHVSLFWYQQALGQGPEFLTYFQNEAQLDKSGLPSDRFFAERPEGSVSTLKIQRTQQEDSAVYLCASSLDYREGGYTFGSGTRLTVV.

The V and J genes are TRBV20-1 and TRBJ1-1; D call uncertain. Germline assignment: CDR1 DFQATT and CDR2 SNEGSKA (reference sequence). This CDR3 has 11 residues. CDR3 protein: CSLSGETEAFF. CDR3 bases: TGCAGCCTTAGCGGGGAGACTGAAGCTTTCTTT.

This rearrangement joins TRBV29-1 to TRBJ1-3, with D uncertain. Germline CDR1 reads SQVTM; CDR2 reads ANQGSEA. This CDR3 has 13 amino acids. V was cut by 2 bases and J by 4 bases, with 9 bases left in between. Here the CDR3 reads CSVESGRGNTIYF. CDR3 nucleotide sequence: TGCAGCGTTGAATCCGGGAGGGGAAACACCATATATTTT.

The chain links TRBV6-5 to TRBJ1-3; 10 nucleotides align to TRBD1. V gave up 6 bases and J gave up 3 bases; unmatched junction bases: 5. The CDR3 is 15 residues long. Germline V CDR1 and CDR2: MNHEY, SVGAGI. The CDR3 sequence: CASRPDRGLGNTIYF. CDR3 DNA sequence: TGTGCCAGCAGACCAGACAGGGGGCTTGGAAACACCATATATTTT.

CDR3 coding DNA: TGTGCCAGCAGCCAGGGGTCGAACACTGAAGCTTTCTTT. Its translation: CASSQGSNTEAFF. This chain joins TRBV6-5 and TRBJ1-1, with D perhaps TRBD1 (6 bases). Deletions cut 6 bases from V and 1 base from J, with 9 bases between. Germline V gene lookup returns CDR1 MNHEY and CDR2 SVGAGI. This CDR3 comprises 13 residues.

V is TRBV19 and J is TRBJ1-3; D is possibly TRBD1 (5 bases). The CDR3 length is 13 residues. Germline V CDR1 and CDR2: LNHDA, SQIVND (reference sequence). The V end lost 7 bases, the J end lost 4 bases, and 11 bases lay between the germline ends. CDR3 region: CASTADRGNTIYF. The CDR3 DNA reads as TGTGCCAGTACCGCCGACAGAGGAAACACCATATATTTT.

The chain links TRBV27 to TRBJ1-2; TRBD1 is a possible D gene (5 bases). Germline V gives CDR1 MNHEY, CDR2 SMNVEV (reference sequence). The CDR3 is 15 residues long. The V gene lost 4 bases and the J gene lost 4 bases, with 16 bases spanning the gap. The CDR3 sequence is CASSSPLGGTYGYTF. The CDR3 DNA follows: TGTGCCAGCAGTTCCCCCCTAGGAGGGACCTATGGCTACACCTTC.

This rearrangement joins TRBV5-1 to TRBJ1-5; D is perhaps TRBD1 (5 bases). Trimming shortened V by 9 bases and J by 7 bases, and 23 bases separated the two germline ends. This CDR3 is built from 15 residues. Germline V gives CDR1 SGHRS, CDR2 YFSETQ. CDR3: CATVKQARGVQPQHF. DNA for the CDR3: TGCGCCACCGTCAAACAGGCTCGGGGGGTGCAGCCCCAGCATTTT.

The V gene is TRBV28, the J gene TRBJ2-7; 9 bases align to TRBD2. The germline V gene encodes CDR1 MDHEN and CDR2 SYDVKM. The CDR3 contains 16 residues. V lost 3 bases and J lost 1; bases outside the gene matches: 7. For the CDR3, the DNA is TGTGCCAGCAGTTTTTCCCTAGCGGGACTATCCTACGAGCAGTACTTC. Translation gives CASSFSLAGLSYEQYF.

The chain carries TRBV14 and TRBJ1-2, with 7 bases identical to TRBD1. V trimming: 4 bases; J trimming: 5 bases; junction bases outside the gene matches: 4. The CDR3 runs 13 residues. Germline CDR1 SGHDN, CDR2 FVKESK. The CDR3 reads CASSPGTAYGYTF. The CDR3 DNA follows: TGTGCCAGCAGCCCTGGGACAGCTTATGGCTACACCTTC.

The rearrangement uses TRBV15 and TRBJ2-3; 10 bases line up with TRBD2. Germline CDR1 LNHNV, CDR2 YYDKDF (reference sequence). With 3 bases clipped from V and 3 bases from J, the junction kept 3 bases outside the gene matches. The CDR3 length is 15 residues. CDR3 loop: CATSRLAGVTDTQYF. The CDR3 DNA reads as TGTGCCACCAGCAGGCTAGCGGGGGTGACAGATACGCAGTATTTT.

The chain couples TRBV5-8 to TRBJ1-5, with 9 bases lining up with TRBD1. The J segment lost 4 bases and the V segment lost 3 bases, leaving 8 bases of the junction unmatched. The CDR3 sequence is 16 residues long. Germline-derived CDR1 and CDR2 are SGHTS and YDEGEE. The CDR3 nucleotides are TGTGCCAGCAGCTCCGGGACAGGGACCCTAAATCAGCCCCAGCATTTT. Translated, it gives CASSSGTGTLNQPQHF.